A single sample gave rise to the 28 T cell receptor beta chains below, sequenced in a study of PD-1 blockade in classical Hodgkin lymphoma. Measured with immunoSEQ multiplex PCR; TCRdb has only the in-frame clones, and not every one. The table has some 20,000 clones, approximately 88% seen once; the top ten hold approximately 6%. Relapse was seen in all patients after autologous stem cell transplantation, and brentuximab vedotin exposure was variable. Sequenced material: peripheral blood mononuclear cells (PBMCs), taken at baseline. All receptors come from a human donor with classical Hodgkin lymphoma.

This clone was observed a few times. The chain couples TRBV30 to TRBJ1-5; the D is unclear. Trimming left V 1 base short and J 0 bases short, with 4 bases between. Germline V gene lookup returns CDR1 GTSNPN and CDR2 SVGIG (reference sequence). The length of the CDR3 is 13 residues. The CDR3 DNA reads TGTGCCTGGAGTGACTATAGCAATCAGCCCCAGCATTTT. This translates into CAWSDYSNQPQHF. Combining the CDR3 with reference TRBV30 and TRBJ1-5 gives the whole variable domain SQTIHQWPATLVQPVGSPLSLECTVEGTSNPNLYWYRQAAGRGLQLLFYSVGIGQISSEVPQNLSASRPQDRQFILSSKKLLLSDSGFYLCAWSDYSNQPQHFGDGTRLSIL.

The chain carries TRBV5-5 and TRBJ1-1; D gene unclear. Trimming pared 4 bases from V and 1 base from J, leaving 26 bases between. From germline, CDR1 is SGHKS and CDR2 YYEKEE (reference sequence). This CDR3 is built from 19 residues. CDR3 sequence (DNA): TGTGCCAGCAGCCAAGTCCAAGAGGGAATTCCGGGATGGAACACTGAAGCTTTCTTT. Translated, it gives CASSQVQEGIPGWNTEAFF.

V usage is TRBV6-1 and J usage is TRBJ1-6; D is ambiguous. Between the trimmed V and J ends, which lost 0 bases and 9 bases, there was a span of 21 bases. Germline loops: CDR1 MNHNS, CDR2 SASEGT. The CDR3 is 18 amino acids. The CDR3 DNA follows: TGTGCCAGCAGTGAAGCCAGTCCCGAGGGTTACTGGGGTTCACCCCTCCACTTT. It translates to CASSEASPEGYWGSPLHF.

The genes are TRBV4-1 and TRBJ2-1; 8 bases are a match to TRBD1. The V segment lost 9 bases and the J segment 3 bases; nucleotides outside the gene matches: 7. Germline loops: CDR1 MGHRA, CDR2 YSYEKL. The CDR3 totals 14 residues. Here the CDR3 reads CASSGQVYYNEQFF. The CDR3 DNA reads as TGCGCCAGTTCGGGACAGGTTTACTACAATGAGCAGTTCTTC.

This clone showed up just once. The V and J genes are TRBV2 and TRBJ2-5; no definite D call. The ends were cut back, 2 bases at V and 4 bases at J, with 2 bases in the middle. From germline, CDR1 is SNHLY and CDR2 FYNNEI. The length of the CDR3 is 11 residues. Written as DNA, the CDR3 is TGTGCCAGCAGTGAACGAGAGACCCAGTACTTC. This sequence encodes CASSERETQYF.

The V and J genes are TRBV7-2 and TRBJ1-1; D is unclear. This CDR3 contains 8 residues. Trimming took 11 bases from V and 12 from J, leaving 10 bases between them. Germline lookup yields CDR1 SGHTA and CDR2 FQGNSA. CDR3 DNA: TGTGCCCGGCGGGGAACTTTCTTT. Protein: CARRGTFF. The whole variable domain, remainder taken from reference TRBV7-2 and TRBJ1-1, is GAGVSQSPSNKVTEKGKDVELRCDPISGHTALYWYRQSLGQGLEFLIYFQGNSAPDKSGLPSDRFSAERTGGSVSTLTIQRTQQEDSAVYLCARRGTFFGQGTRLTVV.

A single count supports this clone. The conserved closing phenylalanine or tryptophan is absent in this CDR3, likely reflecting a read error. The CDR3 coding sequence is TGTGCCAGCAGCGTGGAGGGCGCGTCGAACACTGAAGCTTTCCTT. Amino acid sequence: CASSVEGASNTEAFL. This chain joins TRBV9 and TRBJ1-1; no reliable D call. Trimming removed 2 bases at V and 1 base at J, with 12 bases between. This CDR3 has 15 amino acids. From germline, CDR1 is SGDLS and CDR2 YYNGEE.

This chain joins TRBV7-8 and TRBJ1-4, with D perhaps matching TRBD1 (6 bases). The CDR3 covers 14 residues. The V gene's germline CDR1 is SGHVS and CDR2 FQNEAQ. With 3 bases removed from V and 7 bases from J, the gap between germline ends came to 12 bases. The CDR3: CASSLGHGIEKLFF. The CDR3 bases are TGTGCCAGCAGCTTGGGACACGGCATTGAAAAACTGTTTTTT.

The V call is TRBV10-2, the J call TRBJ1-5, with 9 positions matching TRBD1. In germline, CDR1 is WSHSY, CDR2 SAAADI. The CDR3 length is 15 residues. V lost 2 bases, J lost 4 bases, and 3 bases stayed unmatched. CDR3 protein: CASSEPGQGNQPQHF. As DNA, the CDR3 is TGCGCCAGCAGTGAGCCGGGACAGGGTAATCAGCCCCAGCATTTT.

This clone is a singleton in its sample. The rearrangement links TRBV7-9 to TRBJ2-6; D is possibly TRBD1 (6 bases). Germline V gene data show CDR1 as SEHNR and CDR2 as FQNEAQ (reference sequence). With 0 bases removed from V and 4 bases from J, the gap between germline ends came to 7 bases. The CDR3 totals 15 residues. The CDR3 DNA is TGTGCCAGCAGCTTAGCGGGGGCCGGGGCCAACGTCCTGACTTTC. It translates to CASSLAGAGANVLTF.

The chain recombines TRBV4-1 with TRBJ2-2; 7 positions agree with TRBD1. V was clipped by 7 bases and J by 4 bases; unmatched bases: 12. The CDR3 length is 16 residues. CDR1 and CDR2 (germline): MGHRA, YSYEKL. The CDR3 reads CASMLGRGLSTGELFF. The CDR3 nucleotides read TGCGCCAGCATGTTAGGTAGGGGGCTGAGCACCGGGGAGCTGTTTTTT.

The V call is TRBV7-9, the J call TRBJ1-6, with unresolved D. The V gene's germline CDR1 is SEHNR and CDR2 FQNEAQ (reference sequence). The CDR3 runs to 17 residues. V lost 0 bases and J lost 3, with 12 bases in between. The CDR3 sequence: CASSLAPGPRYNSPLHF. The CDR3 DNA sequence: TGTGCCAGCAGCTTAGCGCCTGGTCCCCGCTATAATTCACCCCTCCACTTT. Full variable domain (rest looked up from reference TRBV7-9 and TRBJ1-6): DTGVSQNPRHKITKRGQNVTFRCDPISEHNRLYWYRQTLGQGPEFLTYFQNEAQLEKSRLLSDRFSAERPKGSFSTLEIQRTEQGDSAMYLCASSLAPGPRYNSPLHFGNGTRLTVT.

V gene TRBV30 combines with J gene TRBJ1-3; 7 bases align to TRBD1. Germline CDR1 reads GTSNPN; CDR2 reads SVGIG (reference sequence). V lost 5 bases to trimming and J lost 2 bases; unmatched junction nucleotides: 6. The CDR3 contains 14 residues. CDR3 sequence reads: CAWGRTGAGNTIYF. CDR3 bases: TGTGCCTGGGGTCGGACAGGAGCTGGAAACACCATATATTTT.

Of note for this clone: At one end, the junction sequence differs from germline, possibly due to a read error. CDR3 nucleotides: TGTGCCAGCAGCAAGATCTGGCAGGAGGAGAGAGAGGCCCAGTACTTC. As protein: CASSKIWQEEREAQYF. The V and J genes are TRBV16 and TRBJ2-5; D perhaps matches TRBD2 (5 bases). The CDR3 totals 16 residues. From germline, CDR1 is KGHSY and CDR2 FQNENV.

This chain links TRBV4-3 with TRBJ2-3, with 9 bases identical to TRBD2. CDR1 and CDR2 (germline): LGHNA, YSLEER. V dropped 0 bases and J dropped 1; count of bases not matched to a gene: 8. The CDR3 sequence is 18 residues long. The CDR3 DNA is TGCGCCAGCAGCCAAGATCAGGATTTAGCGGGGGGCACAGATACGCAGTATTTT. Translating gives CASSQDQDLAGGTDTQYF.

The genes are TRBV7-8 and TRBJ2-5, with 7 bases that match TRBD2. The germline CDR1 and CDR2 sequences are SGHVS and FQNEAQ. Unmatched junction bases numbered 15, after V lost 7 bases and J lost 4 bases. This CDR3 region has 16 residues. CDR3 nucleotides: TGTGCCAGCACCGAGACGAACGGACTAGGGGCAGAGACCCAGTACTTC. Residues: CASTETNGLGAETQYF.

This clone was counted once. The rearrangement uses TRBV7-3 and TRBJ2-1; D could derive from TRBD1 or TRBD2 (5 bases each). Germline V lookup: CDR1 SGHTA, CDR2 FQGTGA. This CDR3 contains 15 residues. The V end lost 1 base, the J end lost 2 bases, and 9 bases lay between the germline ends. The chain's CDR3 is CASSLIGGAYNEQFF. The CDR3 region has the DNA TGTGCCAGCAGCTTAATTGGGGGAGCCTACAATGAGCAGTTCTTC.

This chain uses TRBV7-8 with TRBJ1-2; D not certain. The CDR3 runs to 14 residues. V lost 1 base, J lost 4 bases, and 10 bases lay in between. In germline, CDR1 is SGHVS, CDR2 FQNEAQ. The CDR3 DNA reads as TGTGCCAGCAGCTTAGTTAAGGGAGGCTATGGCTACACCTTC. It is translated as CASSLVKGGYGYTF.

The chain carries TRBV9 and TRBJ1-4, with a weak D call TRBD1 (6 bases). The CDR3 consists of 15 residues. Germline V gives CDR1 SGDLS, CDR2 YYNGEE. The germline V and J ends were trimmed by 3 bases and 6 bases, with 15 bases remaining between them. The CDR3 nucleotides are TGTGCCAGCAGCGCCGATCTGGACAGTGATGAAAAACTGTTTTTT. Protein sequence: CASSADLDSDEKLFF.

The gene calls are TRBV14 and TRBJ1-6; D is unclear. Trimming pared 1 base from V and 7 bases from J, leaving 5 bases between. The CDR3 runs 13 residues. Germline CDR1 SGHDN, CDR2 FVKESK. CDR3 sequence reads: CASSQAGNSPLHF. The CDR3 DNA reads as TGTGCCAGCAGCCAAGCGGGCAATTCACCCCTCCACTTT.

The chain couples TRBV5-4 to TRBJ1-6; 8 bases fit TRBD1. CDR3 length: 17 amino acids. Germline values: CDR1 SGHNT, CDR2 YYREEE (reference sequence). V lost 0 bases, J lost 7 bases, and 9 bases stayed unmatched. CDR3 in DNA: TGTGCCAGCAGCTTGGGTCCAGGGGGCGCGCGAAATTCACCCCTCCACTTT. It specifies CASSLGPGGARNSPLHF.

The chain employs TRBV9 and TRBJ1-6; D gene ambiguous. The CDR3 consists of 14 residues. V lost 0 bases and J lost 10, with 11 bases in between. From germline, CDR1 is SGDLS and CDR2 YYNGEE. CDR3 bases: TGTGCCAGCAGCGTAGGCATTCTGTCCTCACCCCTCCACTTT. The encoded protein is CASSVGILSSPLHF. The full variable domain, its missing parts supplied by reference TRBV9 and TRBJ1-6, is DSGVTQTPKHLITATGQRVTLRCSPRSGDLSVYWYQQSLDQGLQFLIQYYNGEERAKGNILERFSAQQFPDLHSELNLSSLELGDSALYFCASSVGILSSPLHFGNGTRLTVT.

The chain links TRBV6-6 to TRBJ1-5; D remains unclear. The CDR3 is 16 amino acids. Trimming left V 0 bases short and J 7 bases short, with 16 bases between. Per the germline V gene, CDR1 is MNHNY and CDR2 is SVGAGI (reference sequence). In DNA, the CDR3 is TGTGCCAGCAGTTACTCCCATGAAGGGAGCAGGCAGCCCCAGCATTTT. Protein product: CASSYSHEGSRQPQHF.

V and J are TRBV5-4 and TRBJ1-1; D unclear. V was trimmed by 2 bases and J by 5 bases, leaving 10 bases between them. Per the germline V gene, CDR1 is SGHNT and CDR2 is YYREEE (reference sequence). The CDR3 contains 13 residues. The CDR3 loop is CASSFGSETEAFF. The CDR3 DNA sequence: TGTGCCAGCAGCTTCGGAAGTGAGACTGAAGCTTTCTTT.

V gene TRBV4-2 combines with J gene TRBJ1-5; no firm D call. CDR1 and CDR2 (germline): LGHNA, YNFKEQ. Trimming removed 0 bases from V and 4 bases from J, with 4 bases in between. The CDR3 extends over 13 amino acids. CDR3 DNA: TGTGCCAGCAGCCAAGAATCAAATCAGCCCCAGCATTTT. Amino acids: CASSQESNQPQHF.

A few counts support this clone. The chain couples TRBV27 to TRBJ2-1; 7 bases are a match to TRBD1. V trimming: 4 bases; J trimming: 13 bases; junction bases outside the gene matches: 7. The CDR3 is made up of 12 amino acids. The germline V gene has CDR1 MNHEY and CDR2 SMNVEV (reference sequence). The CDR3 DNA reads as TGTGCCAGCAGTTCCCTAGGGGGCGGCCAGTTCTTC. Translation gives CASSSLGGGQFF.

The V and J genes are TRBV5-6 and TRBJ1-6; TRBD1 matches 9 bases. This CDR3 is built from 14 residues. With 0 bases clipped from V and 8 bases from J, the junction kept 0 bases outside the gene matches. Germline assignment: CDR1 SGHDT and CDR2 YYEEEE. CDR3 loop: CASSLDRGHSPLHF. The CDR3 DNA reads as TGTGCCAGCAGCTTGGACAGGGGGCATTCACCCCTCCACTTT.

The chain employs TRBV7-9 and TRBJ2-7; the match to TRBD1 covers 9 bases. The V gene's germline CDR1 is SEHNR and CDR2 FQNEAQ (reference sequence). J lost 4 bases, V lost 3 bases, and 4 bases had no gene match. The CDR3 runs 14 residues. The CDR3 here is CASSLGQGRYEQYF. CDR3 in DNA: TGTGCCAGCAGCTTGGGACAGGGTCGGTACGAGCAGTACTTC.